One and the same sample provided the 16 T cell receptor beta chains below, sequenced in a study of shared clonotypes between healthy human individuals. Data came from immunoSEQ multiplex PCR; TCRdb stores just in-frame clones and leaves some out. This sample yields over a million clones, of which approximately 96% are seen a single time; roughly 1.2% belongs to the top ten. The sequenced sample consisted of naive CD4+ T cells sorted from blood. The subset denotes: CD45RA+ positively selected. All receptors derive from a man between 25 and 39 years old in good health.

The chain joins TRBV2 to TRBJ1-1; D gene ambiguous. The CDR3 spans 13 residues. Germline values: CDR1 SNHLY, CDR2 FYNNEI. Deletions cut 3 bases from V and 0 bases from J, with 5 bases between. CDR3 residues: CASSEILNTEAFF. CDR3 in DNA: TGTGCCAGCAGTGAGATCCTGAACACTGAAGCTTTCTTT. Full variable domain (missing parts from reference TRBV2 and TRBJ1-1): EPEVTQTPSHQVTQMGQEVILRCVPISNHLYFYWYRQILGQKVEFLVSFYNNEISEKSEIFDDQFSVERPDGSNFTLKIRSTKLEDSAMYFCASSEILNTEAFFGQGTRLTVV.

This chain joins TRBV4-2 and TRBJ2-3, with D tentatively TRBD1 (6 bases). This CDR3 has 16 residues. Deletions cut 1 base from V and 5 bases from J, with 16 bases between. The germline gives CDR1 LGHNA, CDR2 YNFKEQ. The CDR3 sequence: CASSQGVNTGLDTQYF. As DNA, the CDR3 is TGTGCCAGCAGCCAAGGAGTTAATACAGGGTTAGATACGCAGTATTTT.

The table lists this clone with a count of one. CDR3 residues: CATSRGTEYTQYF. The CDR3 DNA sequence: TGTGCCACCAGCAGAGGGACAGAGTATACGCAGTATTTT. The genes are TRBV15 and TRBJ2-3; the D gene is possibly TRBD1 (6 bases). The CDR3 contains 13 residues. Germline V lookup: CDR1 LNHNV, CDR2 YYDKDF (reference sequence). Trimming took off 1 base at V and 7 bases at J, with 9 bases between the two ends.

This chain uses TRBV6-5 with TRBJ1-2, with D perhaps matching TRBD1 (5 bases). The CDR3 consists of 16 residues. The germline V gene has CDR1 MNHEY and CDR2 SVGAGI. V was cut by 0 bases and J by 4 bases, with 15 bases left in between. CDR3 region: CASSYSWAGQGYGYTF. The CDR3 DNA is TGTGCCAGCAGTTACTCGTGGGCCGGACAAGGCTATGGCTACACCTTC.

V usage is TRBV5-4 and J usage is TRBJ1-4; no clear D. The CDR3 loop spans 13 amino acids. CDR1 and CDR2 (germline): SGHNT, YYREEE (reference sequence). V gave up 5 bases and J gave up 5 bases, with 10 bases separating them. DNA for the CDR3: TGTGCCAGCAGAGGGCCCGCGAATGAAAAACTGTTTTTT. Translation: CASRGPANEKLFF.

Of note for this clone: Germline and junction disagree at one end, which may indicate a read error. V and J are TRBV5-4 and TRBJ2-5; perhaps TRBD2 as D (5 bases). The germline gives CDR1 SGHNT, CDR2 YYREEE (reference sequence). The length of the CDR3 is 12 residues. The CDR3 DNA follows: TGTGCCAGCAGCTTGGTTCAGCCAAGAGGGAACTTC. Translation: CASSLVQPRGNF.

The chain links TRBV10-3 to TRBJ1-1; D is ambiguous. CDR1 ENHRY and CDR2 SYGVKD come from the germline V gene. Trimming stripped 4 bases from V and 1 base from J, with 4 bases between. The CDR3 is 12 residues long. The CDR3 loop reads CAISVRNTEAFF. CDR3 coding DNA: TGTGCCATCAGTGTTCGGAACACTGAAGCTTTCTTT.

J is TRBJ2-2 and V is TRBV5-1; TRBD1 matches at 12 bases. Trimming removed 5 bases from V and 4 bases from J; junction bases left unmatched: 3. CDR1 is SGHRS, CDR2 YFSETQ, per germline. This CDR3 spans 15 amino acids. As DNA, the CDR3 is TGCGCCAGCAGTCGGGACAGGGGGCCCACCGGGGAGCTGTTTTTT. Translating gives CASSRDRGPTGELFF.

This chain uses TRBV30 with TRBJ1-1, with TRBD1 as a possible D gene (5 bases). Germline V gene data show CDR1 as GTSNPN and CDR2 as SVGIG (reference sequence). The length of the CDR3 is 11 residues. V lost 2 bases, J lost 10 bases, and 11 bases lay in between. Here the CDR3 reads CAWSSGFVAFF. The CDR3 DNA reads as TGTGCCTGGAGTTCAGGGTTTGTAGCTTTCTTT.

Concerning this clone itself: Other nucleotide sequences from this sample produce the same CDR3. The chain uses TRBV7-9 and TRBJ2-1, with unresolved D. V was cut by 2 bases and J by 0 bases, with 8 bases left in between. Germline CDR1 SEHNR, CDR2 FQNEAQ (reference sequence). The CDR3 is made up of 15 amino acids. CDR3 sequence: CASSLLGSSYNEQFF. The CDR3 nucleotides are TGTGCCAGCAGCTTACTTGGTAGCTCCTACAATGAGCAGTTCTTC.

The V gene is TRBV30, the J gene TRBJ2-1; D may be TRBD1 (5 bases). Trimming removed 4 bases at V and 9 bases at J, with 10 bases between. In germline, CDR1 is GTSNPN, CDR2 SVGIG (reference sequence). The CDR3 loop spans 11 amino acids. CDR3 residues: CAWTGSLEQFF. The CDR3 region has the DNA TGTGCCTGGACAGGGTCCCTTGAGCAGTTCTTC.

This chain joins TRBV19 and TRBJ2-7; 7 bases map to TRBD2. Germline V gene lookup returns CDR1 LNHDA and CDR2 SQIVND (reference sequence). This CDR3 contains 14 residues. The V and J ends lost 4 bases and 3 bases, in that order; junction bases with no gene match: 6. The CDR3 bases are TGTGCCAGTAGTAACGCGGGAGAAGGCTACGAGCAGTACTTC. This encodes CASSNAGEGYEQYF.

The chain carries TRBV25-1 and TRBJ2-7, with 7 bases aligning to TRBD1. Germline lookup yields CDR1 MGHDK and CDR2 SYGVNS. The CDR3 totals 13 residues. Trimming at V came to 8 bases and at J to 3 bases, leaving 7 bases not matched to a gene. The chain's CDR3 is CASRQGDYYEQYF. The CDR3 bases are TGTGCCAGCCGACAGGGAGACTACTACGAGCAGTACTTC.

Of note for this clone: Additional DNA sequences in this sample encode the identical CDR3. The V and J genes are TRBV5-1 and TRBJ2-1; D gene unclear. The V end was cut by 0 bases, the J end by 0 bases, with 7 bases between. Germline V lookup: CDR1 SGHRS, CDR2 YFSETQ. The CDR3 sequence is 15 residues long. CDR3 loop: CASSLAVNSYNEQFF. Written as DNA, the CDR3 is TGCGCCAGCAGCTTGGCCGTCAACTCCTACAATGAGCAGTTCTTC.

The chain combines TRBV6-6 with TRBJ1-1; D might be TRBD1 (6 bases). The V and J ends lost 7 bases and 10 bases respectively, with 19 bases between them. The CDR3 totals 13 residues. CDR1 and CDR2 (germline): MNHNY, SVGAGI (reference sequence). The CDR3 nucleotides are TGTGCCAGCACCCGAGGGGGAGGTCGAGGAGCTTTCTTT. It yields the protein CASTRGGGRGAFF.

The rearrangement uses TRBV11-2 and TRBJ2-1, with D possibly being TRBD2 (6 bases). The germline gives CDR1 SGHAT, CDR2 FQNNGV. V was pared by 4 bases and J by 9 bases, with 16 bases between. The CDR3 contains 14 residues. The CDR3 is CASSSGLSVGEQFF. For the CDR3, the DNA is TGTGCCAGCAGCTCAGGACTATCGGTCGGTGAGCAGTTCTTC.